This T cell receptor (beta chain) stems from a study of blood T cell repertoires in COVID-19. The germline gives CDR1 LGHDT, CDR2 YNNKEL (reference sequence). This CDR3 spans 15 amino acids. V shed 4 bases and J 3 bases; nucleotides not matched to a gene: 3. Profiled with immunoSEQ multiplex PCR; TCRdb holds only in-frame clones, not every one. Of under 300,000 clones listed, around 84% are singletons. The sequenced sample consisted of PBMCs or T cells enriched from blood (not recorded which). The TCR sequence derives from a woman between 45 and 65 years old who had recovered from COVID-19. This chain connects TRBV3-1 (or the pseudogene TRBV3-2) to TRBJ1-4; 9 bases agree with TRBD1. The CDR3 sequence: CASSLRQGANEKLFF. The CDR3 DNA reads TGTGCCAGCAGCCTTCGACAGGGGGCTAATGAAAAACTGTTTTTT.